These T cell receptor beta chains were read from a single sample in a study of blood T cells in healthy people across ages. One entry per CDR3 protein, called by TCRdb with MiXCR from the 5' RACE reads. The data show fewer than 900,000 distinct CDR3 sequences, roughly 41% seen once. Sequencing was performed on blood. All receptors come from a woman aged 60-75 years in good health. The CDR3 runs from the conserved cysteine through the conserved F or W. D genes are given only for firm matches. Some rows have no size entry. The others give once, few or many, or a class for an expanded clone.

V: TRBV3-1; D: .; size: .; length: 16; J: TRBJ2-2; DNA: TGTGCCAGCAGCCAAGCTGTGGGGGCGAACACCGGGGAGCTGTTTTTT; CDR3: CASSQAVGANTGELFF
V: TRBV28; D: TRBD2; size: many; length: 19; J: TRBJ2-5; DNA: TGTGCCAGCTACTGGGGGGGACTAGCGGGAGGAGGGGATCAAGAGACCCAGTACTTC; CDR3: CASYWGGLAGGGDQETQYF
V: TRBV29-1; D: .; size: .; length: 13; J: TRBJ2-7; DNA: TGCAGCGTTGAATCCGGGACCTCCTACGAGCAGTACTTC; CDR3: CSVESGTSYEQYF
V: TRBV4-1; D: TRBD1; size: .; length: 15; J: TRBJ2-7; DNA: TGCGCCAGCAGCCTAGAGGACAGGGGGCAAACCGAGCAGTACTTC; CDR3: CASSLEDRGQTEQYF
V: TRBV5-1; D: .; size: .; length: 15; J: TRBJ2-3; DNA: TGCGCCAGCAGTTTTATTAGCGGCAGCACAGATACGCAGTATTTT; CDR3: CASSFISGSTDTQYF
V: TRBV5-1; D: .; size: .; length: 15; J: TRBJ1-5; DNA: TGCGCCAGCAGCCCGTCAGGGGTCAGCAATCAGCCCCAGCATTTT; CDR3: CASSPSGVSNQPQHF
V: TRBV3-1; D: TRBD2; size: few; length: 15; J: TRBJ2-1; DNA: TGTGCCAGCAGACCCGGGACTAGCGGAAACAATGAGCAGTTCTTC; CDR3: CASRPGTSGNNEQFF
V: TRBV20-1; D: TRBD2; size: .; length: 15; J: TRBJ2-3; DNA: TGCAGTGCTTTTGGACTAGCGGGTTGGGCAGATACGCAGTATTTT; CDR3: CSAFGLAGWADTQYF
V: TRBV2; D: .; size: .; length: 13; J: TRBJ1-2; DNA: TGTGCCAGCGGGGGACGGAGGGATTCGGGCTACACCTTC; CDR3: CASGGRRDSGYTF
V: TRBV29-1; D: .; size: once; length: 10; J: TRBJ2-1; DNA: TGCAGCGTTAAGACAGGCGAGCAGTTCTTC; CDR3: CSVKTGEQFF
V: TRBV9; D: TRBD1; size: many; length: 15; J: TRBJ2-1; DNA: TGTGCCAGCAGCGCGTCGGGACAGTCATACAATGAGCAGTTCTTC; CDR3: CASSASGQSYNEQFF
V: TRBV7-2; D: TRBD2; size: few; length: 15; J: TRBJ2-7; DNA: TGTGCCAGCAGCTCCGGGACTAGCGGTTTCCGGGAGCAGTACTTC; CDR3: CASSSGTSGFREQYF
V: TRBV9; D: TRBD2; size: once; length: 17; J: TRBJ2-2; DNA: TGTGCCAGCAGCGTAGCGACGAGCGGGAGGGCCACCGGGGAGCTGTTTTTT; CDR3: CASSVATSGRATGELFF
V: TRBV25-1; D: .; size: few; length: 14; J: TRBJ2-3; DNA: TGTGCCAGCACCCCAACCCAGGGCGCGGATACGCAGTATTTT; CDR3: CASTPTQGADTQYF
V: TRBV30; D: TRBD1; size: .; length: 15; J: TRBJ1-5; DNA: TGTGCCTGGAGAATAACAGGGGGATCGAACCAGCCCCAGCATTTT; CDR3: CAWRITGGSNQPQHF
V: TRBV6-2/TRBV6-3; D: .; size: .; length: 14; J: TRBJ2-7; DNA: TGTGCCAGCAGTTATGAGGACAGAGTCTACGGGCAGTACTTC; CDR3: CASSYEDRVYGQYF
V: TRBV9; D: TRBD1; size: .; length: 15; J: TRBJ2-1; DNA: TGTGCCAGCAGCGCCGGGACAGGGAGCTACAATGAGCAGTTCTTC; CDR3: CASSAGTGSYNEQFF
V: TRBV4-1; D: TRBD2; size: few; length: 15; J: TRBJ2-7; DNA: TGCGCCAGCAGCACTAGCGGGGGACCCTCCTACGAGCAGTACTTC; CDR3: CASSTSGGPSYEQYF
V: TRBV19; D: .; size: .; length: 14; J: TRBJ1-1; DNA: TGTGCCAGTAGTATGGAACAGCTGAACACTGAAGCTTTCTTT; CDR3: CASSMEQLNTEAFF
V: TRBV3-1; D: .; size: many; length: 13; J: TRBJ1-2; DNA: TGTGCCAGCAGTCTGGAGGTTGGCCATGGCTACACCTTC; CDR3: CASSLEVGHGYTF
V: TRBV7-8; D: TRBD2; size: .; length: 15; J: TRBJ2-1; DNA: TGTGCCAGCAGCTTAGGGGCCGGGACTAGCGTTGAGCAGTTCTTC; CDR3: CASSLGAGTSVEQFF
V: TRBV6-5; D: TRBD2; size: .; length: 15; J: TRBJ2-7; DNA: TGTGCCAGCAGTTACTCGACTAGCGGCCACTACGAGCAGTACTTC; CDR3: CASSYSTSGHYEQYF
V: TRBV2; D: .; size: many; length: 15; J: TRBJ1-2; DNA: TGTGCCAGCTCCAAGGCAGGGGATGGAAACTATGGCTACACCTTC; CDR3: CASSKAGDGNYGYTF
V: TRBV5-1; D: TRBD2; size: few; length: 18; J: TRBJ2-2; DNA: TGCGCCAGCAGCAACGGACTAGCGGTTGGGGGTTGGACCGGGGAGCTGTTTTTT; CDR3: CASSNGLAVGGWTGELFF
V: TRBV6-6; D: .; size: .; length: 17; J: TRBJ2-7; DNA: TGTGCCAGCAGTTACCCCACGACGGGGAACTCCTACAATGAGCAGTACTTC; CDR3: CASSYPTTGNSYNEQYF
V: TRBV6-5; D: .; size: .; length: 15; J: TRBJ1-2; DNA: TGTGCCAGCAGTTACGACCCAGGAGGAAACTATGGCTACACCTTC; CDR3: CASSYDPGGNYGYTF
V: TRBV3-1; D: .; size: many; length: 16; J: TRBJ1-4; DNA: TGTGCCAGCAGCCAAGGGATTTGGGCAGTCAATGAAAAACTGTTTTTT; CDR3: CASSQGIWAVNEKLFF
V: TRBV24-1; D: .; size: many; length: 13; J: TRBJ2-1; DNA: TGTGCCACCAGTGATCTCCGGGACAATGAGCAGTTCTTC; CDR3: CATSDLRDNEQFF
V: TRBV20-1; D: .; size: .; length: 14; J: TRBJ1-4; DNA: TGCAGTGCCTCCGCCGGAGGGCTTGGTGAAAAACTGTTTTTT; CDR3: CSASAGGLGEKLFF
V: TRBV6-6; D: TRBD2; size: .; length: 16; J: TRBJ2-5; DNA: TGTGCCAGCAGTCTTCGACTAGCGGGGGACCAAGAGACCCAGTACTTC; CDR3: CASSLRLAGDQETQYF
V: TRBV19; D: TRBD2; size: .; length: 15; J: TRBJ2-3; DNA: TGTGCCAGTAGTGTCACTAGCGGGCCCGGGGATACGCAGTATTTT; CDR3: CASSVTSGPGDTQYF
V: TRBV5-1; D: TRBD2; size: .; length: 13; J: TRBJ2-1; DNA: TGCGCCAGCAGCTGGACTAGCTCCAATGAGCAGTTCTTC; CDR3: CASSWTSSNEQFF
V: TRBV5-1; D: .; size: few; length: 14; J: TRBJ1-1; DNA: TGCGCCAGCAGCGGCTCGACAGGAAACACTGAAGCTTTCTTT; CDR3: CASSGSTGNTEAFF
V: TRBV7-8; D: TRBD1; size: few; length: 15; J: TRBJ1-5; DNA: TGTGCCAGCAGCTTATCCGGGACAGTAAATCAGCCCCAGCATTTT; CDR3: CASSLSGTVNQPQHF
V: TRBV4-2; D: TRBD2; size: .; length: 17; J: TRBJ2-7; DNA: TGTGCCAGCAGCCAAGCGACTAGCGGGGGCCTCTCCTACGAGCAGTACTTC; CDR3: CASSQATSGGLSYEQYF
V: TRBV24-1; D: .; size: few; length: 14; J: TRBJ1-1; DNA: TGTGCCACCAGTGATTCACAGACAAACACTGAAGCTTTCTTT; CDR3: CATSDSQTNTEAFF
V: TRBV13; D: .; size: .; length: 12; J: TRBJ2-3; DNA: TGTGCCAGCAGCCGCAGGGGAGATACGCAGTATTTT; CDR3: CASSRRGDTQYF
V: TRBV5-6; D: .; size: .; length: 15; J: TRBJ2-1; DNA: TGTGCCAGCAGCCGCGGGACAACGCAATACAATGAGCAGTTCTTC; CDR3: CASSRGTTQYNEQFF